The present T cell receptor (beta chain) was sequenced within a study of blood T cell repertoires in COVID-19. About the study: The United States, Italy and Spain were the sources of the acute and convalescent COVID-19 samples.

Sequenced by immunoSEQ multiplex PCR; TCRdb stores in-frame clones only, minus some. Here the sample spans under 200,000 clones, approximately 90% being singletons. In germline, CDR1 is MNHEY, CDR2 SMNVEV (reference sequence). CDR3 length: 15 amino acids. With 2 bases removed from V and 0 bases from J, the gap between germline ends came to 11 bases. Sequencing was carried out using peripheral blood. This clonotype was sampled from a woman in her 70s with COVID-19, enrolled during active disease. This sequence joins TRBV27 and TRBJ2-7, with a tentative D call TRBD1 (5 bases). CDR3 region: CASSLGHPSSYEQYF. In nucleotides, the CDR3 is TGTGCCAGCAGTTTAGGACACCCGAGCTCCTACGAGCAGTACTTC.